These 11 T cell receptor beta chains originate from one sample sequenced in a study of T cell repertoires and Cas9 in healthy adults (dated by TCRdb to the late 2010s). Library construction relied on the immunoSEQ multiplex PCR assay. Imported from immuneACCESS, the table was reduced by TCRdb to in-frame sequences with V and J called. These copies leave out some clones; in studies compared against another copy, an unresolved V gene accounts for under half, and the cause of the remainder is not known. The sample table contains about 15,000 clones; only one count was recorded for around 90% of them. The ten largest make up roughly 2% of the sample. Material: Tregs (CD4+, CD25+, CD127-, CD137-, CD154-) from PBMCs; culture status not recorded. The source of these receptors is a human donor in good health.

The CDR3 nucleotides are TGTGCCAGCAGCACGCACGGTAGGGGGCAATCCTACGAGCAGTACTTC. It is translated as CASSTHGRGQSYEQYF. This chain joins TRBV11-2 and TRBJ2-7, with 7 bases matching TRBD1. V gave up 5 bases and J gave up 1 base; unmatched junction bases: 11. From germline, CDR1 is SGHAT and CDR2 FQNNGV. The CDR3 totals 16 residues.

The chain combines TRBV6-5 with TRBJ1-5; D gene uncertain. The CDR3 extends over 12 amino acids. V lost 8 bases, J lost 7 bases, and 12 bases lay in between. Per germline, CDR1 MNHEY and CDR2 SVGAGI. CDR3: CASAVDYQPQHF. CDR3 sequence (DNA): TGTGCCAGCGCGGTGGACTACCAGCCCCAGCATTTT.

The sample holds one count of this clone. The CDR3 DNA reads TGTGCCAGCAGCCCCGACAGGGTTAAATACAATGAGCAGTTCTTC. Protein product: CASSPDRVKYNEQFF. V and J are TRBV5-5 and TRBJ2-1, with TRBD1 matching 7 bases. The germline CDR1 and CDR2 sequences are SGHKS and YYEKEE (reference sequence). The CDR3 length is 15 residues. V dropped 4 bases and J dropped 4; count of bases not matched to a gene: 8.

The rearrangement uses TRBV7-6 and TRBJ2-7; D may be TRBD2 (5 bases). Germline V CDR1 and CDR2: SGHVS, FNYEAQ. Trimming cost V 3 bases and J 2 bases, with 8 bases left between them. The CDR3 length is 13 residues. In DNA form, the CDR3 reads TGTGCCAGCAGCTTGGGAGCTCCCTACGAGCAGTACTTC. Translation gives CASSLGAPYEQYF.

This clone was counted between two and nine times. The rearrangement joins TRBV6-6 to TRBJ2-5; a weak D match, TRBD2 (6 bases). V dropped 0 bases and J dropped 5 bases, with 10 bases sitting between them. The germline CDR1 and CDR2 sequences are MNHNY and SVGAGI (reference sequence). CDR3 length: 14 residues. CDR3 sequence (DNA): TGTGCCAGCAGTTACTCGAGACGGGGGGAGACCCAGTACTTC. Translating it yields CASSYSRRGETQYF.

This sequence joins TRBV5-1 and TRBJ2-7, with a possible D match to TRBD1 (6 bases). V was cut by 2 bases and J by 6 bases, with 9 bases left in between. The V gene's germline CDR1 is SGHRS and CDR2 YFSETQ. CDR3 length: 12 residues. CDR3 in amino acids: CASSLWGPEQYF. The CDR3 coding sequence is TGCGCCAGCAGCTTATGGGGGCCCGAGCAGTACTTC.

This clone was counted between two and nine times. The genes are TRBV28 and TRBJ1-2; D gene uncertain. The CDR3 contains 11 residues. Trimming shortened V by 9 bases and J by 4 bases, and 9 bases separated the two germline ends. Per germline, CDR1 MDHEN and CDR2 SYDVKM. CDR3 residues: CASSDGYGYTF. The CDR3 DNA reads TGTGCCAGTTCGGATGGCTATGGCTACACCTTC.

This chain joins TRBV5-4 and TRBJ2-2; D is perhaps TRBD1 (6 bases). V was pared by 4 bases and J by 1 base, with 11 bases between. The CDR3 has 15 residues. Germline CDR1 SGHNT, CDR2 YYREEE (reference sequence). The CDR3 bases are TGTGCCAGCAGCCGTACAGGGAGGAACACCGGGGAGCTGTTTTTT. Translating gives CASSRTGRNTGELFF.

J is TRBJ2-2 and V is TRBV28, with TRBD2 matching 7 bases. The CDR3 spans 17 residues. Per the germline V gene, CDR1 is MDHEN and CDR2 is SYDVKM. The J segment lost 4 bases and the V segment lost 3 bases, leaving 11 bases of the junction unmatched. The CDR3 nucleotides are TGTGCCAGCAGTTTCCCCTGGGTCCAGCGGGGCACCGGGGAGCTGTTTTTT. Translated, it gives CASSFPWVQRGTGELFF.

V is TRBV15 and J is TRBJ1-1; D uncertain. Germline V gene sequence: CDR1 LNHNV, CDR2 YYDKDF (reference sequence). The CDR3 spans 15 residues. V gave up 0 bases and J gave up 3 bases, with 11 bases separating them. The CDR3 coding sequence is TGTGCCACCAGCAGAGATTTACAGACCTACACTGAAGCTTTCTTT. Translating it yields CATSRDLQTYTEAFF.

The CDR3 spells CASTRGDYGYTF. CDR3 sequence (DNA): TGTGCCAGCACCCGGGGGGACTATGGCTACACCTTC. This chain uses TRBV6-5 with TRBJ1-2, with D perhaps matching TRBD1 (5 bases). V was trimmed by 7 bases and J by 3 bases, leaving 9 bases between them. Per germline, CDR1 MNHEY and CDR2 SVGAGI. This CDR3 comprises 12 residues.